The text below deals with one T cell receptor (beta chain). The antigen is undetermined. The data are from a study of T cells in Graves' hyperthyroidism and ophthalmopathy. CDR1 DFQATT and CDR2 SNEGSKA come from the germline V gene (reference sequence). The CDR3 extends over 14 amino acids. Trimming stripped 6 bases from V and 2 bases from J, with 16 bases between. Subjects aged 18 to 65 presented with newly diagnosed hyperthyroidism of less than 2 months' duration. Based on clinical symptoms, serum thyroxine and TRAb, thyroid ultrasound and orbital computed tomography, diagnoses were reached. Overall study findings and caveats: Peripheral blood also featured most of the thyroid clonotypes expanded above 0.001. The model predicted ophthalmopathy a median 6.5 months before onset.

Regions amplified from RNA transcripts were the TCR beta CDR3 regions. Using the HTBI primer set, a first-round RT-PCR was run on the TCR CDR3. A single record per CDR3 protein comes from TCRdb applying MiXCR to the multiplex PCR reads. The sample has approximately 430,000 distinct CDR3 sequences; more than 15% are singletons. This chain uses TRBV20-1 with TRBJ1-1, with D uncertain. This sequence was found in a woman aged 18-29 years with Graves' hyperthyroidism. The sequenced sample consisted of blood. Here the CDR3 DNA reads TGCAGTGCAGCTCTTGGCCTGCTAAACACTGAAGCTTTCTTT. Amino acids: CSAALGLLNTEAFF.